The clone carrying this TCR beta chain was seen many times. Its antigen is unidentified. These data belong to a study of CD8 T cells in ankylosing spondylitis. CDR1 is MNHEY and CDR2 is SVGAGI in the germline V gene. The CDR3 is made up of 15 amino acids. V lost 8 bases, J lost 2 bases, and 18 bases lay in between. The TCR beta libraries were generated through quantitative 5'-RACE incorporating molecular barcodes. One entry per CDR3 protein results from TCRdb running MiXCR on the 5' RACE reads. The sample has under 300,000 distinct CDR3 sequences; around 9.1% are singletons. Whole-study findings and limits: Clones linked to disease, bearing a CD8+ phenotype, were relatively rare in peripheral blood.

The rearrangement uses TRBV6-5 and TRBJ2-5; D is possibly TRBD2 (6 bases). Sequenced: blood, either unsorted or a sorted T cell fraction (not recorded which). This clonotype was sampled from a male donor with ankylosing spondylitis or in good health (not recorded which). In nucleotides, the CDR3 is TGTGCCAGCGGATACAGCTACGGGGGTCAAGAGACCCAGTACTTC. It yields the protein CASGYSYGGQETQYF.